Sequencing of this T cell receptor beta chain was carried out in a study of T cell changes during pregnancy in multiple sclerosis. Clones were sequenced by immunoSEQ multiplex PCR, and TCRdb holds only the in-frame ones, with some missing. The data contain roughly 76,000 clones, about 93% of them seen just once; the ten biggest clones take up almost 0.3%. The germline gives CDR1 SGHTA, CDR2 FQGTGA. J lost 3 bases, V lost 3 bases, and 4 bases had no gene match. The CDR3 consists of 15 residues. Sample: CD4+ T cells from peripheral blood mononuclear cells, taken after pregnancy. The receptor was derived from a female donor with multiple sclerosis, enrolled in a pregnancy study. J is TRBJ1-4 and V is TRBV7-3, with 7 bases matching TRBD1. In DNA, the CDR3 is TGTGCCAGCAGCTTGACAGGGAGCCCTAATGAAAAACTGTTTTTT. Translated, it gives CASSLTGSPNEKLFF.